This T cell receptor beta chain derives from a study of CXCR3-negative and CXCR3-positive naive CD8 T cells (dated by TCRdb to about 2019). Study-wide context: In total, some 150 million TRB reads were obtained, which works out to roughly 1.5 +/- 0.3 million reads per library. Naive subsets from about five donors and memory cells from 3 donors were included in the TRBV-TRBJ cluster analysis. Data from fewer than 12 donors, pooled across two independent experiments, went into the diversity and physicochemical repertoire analyses. Points the paper makes about the study in general: Because surface CD5, which has been linked to self-reactivity in mice, was comparable between naive subsets, TCR interaction strength was also inferred from TRB CDR3 physicochemical properties. Repertoire diversity was comparably high in both naive subsets but much lower in memory CD8+ T cells. TRBV-TRBJ usage was similar between naive CXCR3-negative and CXCR3-positive cells from the same donor, while memory cells showed distinct patterns. Freshly isolated PBMCs were used for most assays because CXCR3 expression partially decreased after cryopreservation. Compared with CXCR3-negative naive cells, CXCR3-positive naive cells had TRB CDR3s with higher hydrophobicity (lower Kidera factor 4), lower energy, and higher strength and volume indices.

From its cysteine to its phenylalanine, the CDR3 spans 14 amino acids. DNA was not recorded. The CDR1 and CDR2 encoded by the germline V gene are SGHTA and FQGNSA. TCRdb shows the sequencer as NextSeq 550. The Human TCR Profiling Kit (MiLaboratory) was used to make UMI-labeled 5' RACE TRB cDNA libraries. The full amount of extracted RNA was used for cDNA synthesis, and the full amount of resulting cDNA was used for PCR amplification. Libraries were prepared in parallel with an identical number of PCR cycles. Under the source paper's analysis protocol: About 50,000 +/- 9,200 unique UMI-labeled TRB cDNA molecules per library were extracted with MIGEC and MiXCR, with at least two reads per UMI required. An average of approximately 40,000 +/- 10,000 functional in-frame TRB CDR3 nucleotide clonotypes without stop codons was found per library. Diversity metrics, including normalized Shannon-Wiener and Chao1, were computed in VDJtools after downsampling to 5000 UMI-labeled TRB molecules per sample. VDJtools computed clonotype-size-weighted physicochemical properties of the central five CDR3 residues: interaction energy, strength, volume and Kidera factor 4. The reads went through TCRdb reprocessing, and each CDR3 protein sequence gets one entry with no DNA. TCRdb's processing, not the study's, gives the V and J calls here. The table for this sample records tens of thousands of distinct CDR3 sequences. Approximately 0.42% of the sample belongs to the ten largest clones.

Each CD8+ T cell subset was flow-sorted in triplicate, and 300,000 to 350,000 cells per subset were placed directly into RLT lysis buffer. To exclude memory contaminants, naive CD8+ T cells were stringently defined as CD45RO-CCR7+CD27+CD95-. Peripheral blood mononuclear cells were isolated from buffy coats using standard density gradient centrifugation. Naive CXCR3-negative and CXCR3-positive CD8+ T cells were flow-sorted on a FACSAria III. An RNeasy Mini Kit was used to extract total RNA from the sorted cells. To note about this clonotype: It has no known antigen specificity.

The V gene is TRBV7-2 and the J gene is TRBJ2-3. Sequenced input: naive CXCR3- CD8+ T cells from blood. The intended sense of this specimen's cell subset or site label: CD45RO-CCR7+CD27+CD95- naive CD8+ T cells lacking CXCR3 (TNR3-). The receptor comes from a human donor in good health. Some clones in this sample may be carry-over from other donors' samples. The CDR3 region has the sequence CASSLLPGADTQYF.